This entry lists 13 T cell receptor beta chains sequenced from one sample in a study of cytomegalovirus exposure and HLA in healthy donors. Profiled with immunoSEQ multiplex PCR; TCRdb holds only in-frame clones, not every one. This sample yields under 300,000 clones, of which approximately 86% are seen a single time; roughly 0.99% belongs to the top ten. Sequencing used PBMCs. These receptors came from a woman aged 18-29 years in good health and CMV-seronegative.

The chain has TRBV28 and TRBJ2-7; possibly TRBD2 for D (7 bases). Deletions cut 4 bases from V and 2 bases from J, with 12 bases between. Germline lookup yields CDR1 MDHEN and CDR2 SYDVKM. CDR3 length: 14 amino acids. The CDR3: CASSWGGNTYEQYF. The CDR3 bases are TGTGCCAGCAGTTGGGGGGGCAATACCTACGAGCAGTACTTC.

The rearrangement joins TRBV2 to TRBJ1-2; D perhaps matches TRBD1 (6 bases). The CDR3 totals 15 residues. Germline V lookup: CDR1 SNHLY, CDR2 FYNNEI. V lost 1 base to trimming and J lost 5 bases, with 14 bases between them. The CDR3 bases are TGTGCCAGCAGTGAAGGTGCGCAGGGGCTTTATGGCTACACCTTC. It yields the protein CASSEGAQGLYGYTF.

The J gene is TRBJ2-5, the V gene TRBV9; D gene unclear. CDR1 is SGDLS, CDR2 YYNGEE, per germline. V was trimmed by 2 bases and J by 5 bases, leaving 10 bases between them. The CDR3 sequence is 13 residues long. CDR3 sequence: CASSVDSRETQYF. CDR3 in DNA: TGTGCCAGCAGCGTTGATTCTAGGGAGACCCAGTACTTC.

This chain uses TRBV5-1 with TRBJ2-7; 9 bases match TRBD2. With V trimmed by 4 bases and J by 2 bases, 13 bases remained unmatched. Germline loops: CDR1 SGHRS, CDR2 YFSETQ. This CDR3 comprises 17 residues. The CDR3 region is CASSRRAAGGLTYEQYF. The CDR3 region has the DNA TGCGCCAGCAGCCGGAGGGCAGCGGGGGGCCTCACCTACGAGCAGTACTTC.

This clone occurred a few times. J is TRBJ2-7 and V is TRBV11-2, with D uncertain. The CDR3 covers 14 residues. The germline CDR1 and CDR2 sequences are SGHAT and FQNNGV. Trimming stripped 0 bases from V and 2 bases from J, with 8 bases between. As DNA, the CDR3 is TGTGCCAGCAGCTTAGAACTTGTTACCTACGAGCAGTACTTC. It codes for CASSLELVTYEQYF.

The CDR3 sequence is CASSQDVEGVREQYF. For the CDR3, the DNA is TGCGCCAGCAGCCAAGATGTGGAGGGCGTTAGGGAGCAGTACTTC. The rearrangement links TRBV4-3 to TRBJ2-7; TRBD2 is a possible D gene (6 bases). The CDR3 is made up of 15 amino acids. Germline V gives CDR1 LGHNA, CDR2 YSLEER. Trimming removed 0 bases from V and 7 bases from J, with 16 bases in between.

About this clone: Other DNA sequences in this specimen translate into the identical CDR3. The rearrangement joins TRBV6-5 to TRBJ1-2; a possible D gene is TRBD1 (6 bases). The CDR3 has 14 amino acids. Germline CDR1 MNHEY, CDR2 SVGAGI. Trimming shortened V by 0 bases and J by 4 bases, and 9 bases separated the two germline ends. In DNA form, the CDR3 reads TGTGCCAGCAGTTACTCGACAGGTATCTATGGCTACACCTTC. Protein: CASSYSTGIYGYTF.

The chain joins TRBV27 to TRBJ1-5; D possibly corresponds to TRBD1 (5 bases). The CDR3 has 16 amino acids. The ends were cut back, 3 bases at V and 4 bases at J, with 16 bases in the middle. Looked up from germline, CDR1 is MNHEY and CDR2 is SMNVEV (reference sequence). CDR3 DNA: TGTGCCAGCAGTTTTCGAGGGCGGGGGGAAAATCAGCCCCAGCATTTT. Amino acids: CASSFRGRGENQPQHF.

The CDR3: CASSGTSGSADTQYF. The CDR3 DNA is TGTGCCAGCTCCGGGACTAGCGGGAGCGCAGATACGCAGTATTTT. V gene TRBV18 combines with J gene TRBJ2-3, with 14 bases aligning to TRBD2. The CDR3 totals 15 residues. Losses at the gene ends were 6 bases for V and 4 bases for J; bases not matched to a gene: 3. Germline-derived CDR1 and CDR2 are KGHSH and LQKENI.

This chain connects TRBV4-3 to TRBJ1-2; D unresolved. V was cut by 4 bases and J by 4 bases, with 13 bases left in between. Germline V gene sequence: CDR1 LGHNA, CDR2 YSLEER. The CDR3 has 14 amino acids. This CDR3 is CASSRERASYGYTF. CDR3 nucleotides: TGCGCCAGCAGCCGAGAGCGGGCCTCCTATGGCTACACCTTC.

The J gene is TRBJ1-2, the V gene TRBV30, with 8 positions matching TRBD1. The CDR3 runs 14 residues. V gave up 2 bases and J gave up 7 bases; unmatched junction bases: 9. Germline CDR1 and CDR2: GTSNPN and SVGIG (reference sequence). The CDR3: CAWSPLDRGGGYTF. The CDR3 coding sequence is TGTGCCTGGAGTCCCCTTGACAGGGGTGGTGGCTACACCTTC. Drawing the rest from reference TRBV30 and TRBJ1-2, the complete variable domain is SQTIHQWPATLVQPVGSPLSLECTVEGTSNPNLYWYRQAAGRGLQLLFYSVGIGQISSEVPQNLSASRPQDRQFILSSKKLLLSDSGFYLCAWSPLDRGGGYTFGSGTRLTVV.

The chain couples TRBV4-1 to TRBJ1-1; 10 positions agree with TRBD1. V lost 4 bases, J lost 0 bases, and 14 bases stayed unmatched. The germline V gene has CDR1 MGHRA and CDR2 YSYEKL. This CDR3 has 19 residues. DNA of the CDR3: TGCGCCAGCAGCCGGAAGCTAACTTTTGGGACAGGGGTGAACACTGAAGCTTTCTTT. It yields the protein CASSRKLTFGTGVNTEAFF.

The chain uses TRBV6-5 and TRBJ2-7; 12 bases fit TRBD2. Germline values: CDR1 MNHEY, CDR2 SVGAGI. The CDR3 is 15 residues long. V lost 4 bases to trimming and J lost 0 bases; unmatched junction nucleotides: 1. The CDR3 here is CASSLTSGGSYEQYF. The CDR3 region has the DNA TGTGCCAGCAGTTTGACTAGCGGGGGCTCCTACGAGCAGTACTTC.